This T cell receptor (beta chain) was identified in a study of a mutant IDH1 vaccine in newly diagnosed glioma. Per the germline V gene, CDR1 is SGHVS and CDR2 is FQNEAQ. Losses at the gene ends were 5 bases for V and 6 bases for J; bases not matched to a gene: 8. The CDR3 spans 15 residues. Method: immunoSEQ multiplex PCR; TCRdb's copy keeps in-frame clones and lacks some. This table has some 33,000 clones, 65% to 85% appearing once. Time point here: week 35, safety follow-up. Alongside topical imiquimod, each dose of vaccine comprised 300 ug of mutant IDH1 20-mer peptide. The patients were given eight vaccinations, one each in weeks 1, 3, 5, 7, 11, 15, 19 and 23. Tumors from donors were new WHO grade 3 or 4 IDH1-mutant astrocytomas with ATRX loss. Concerning this clone: Its specificity is unknown.

J is TRBJ1-2 and V is TRBV7-8; 11 nucleotides agree with TRBD1. This specimen was PBMCs, taken from a glioma patient whose treatment included an IDH1 peptide vaccine. The TCR comes from a woman aged 25 to 39 with glioma. Some clones in this sample may be carry-over from other donors' samples. The DNA of the CDR3 is TGTGCCAGCAGCCCGCGGGACAGGGGGATCAATGGCTACACCTTC. It specifies CASSPRDRGINGYTF.